Listed below are T cell receptor beta chains from one sample, sequenced in a study of Ad26.COV2.S vaccination and SARS-CoV-2 variants. Here immunoSEQ multiplex PCR was the method, and the copy in TCRdb shows in-frame clones only, minus some. The sample holds under 400,000 clones, about nine tenths seen once. The material sequenced was peripheral blood, taken in a trial of Ad26.COV2.S vaccine versus placebo. These receptors came from a person between 18 and 65 years old who received the Ad26.COV2.S COVID-19 vaccine or a placebo. Both conserved end residues are part of each CDR3. D genes are given only for firm matches. Clone size, where shown, is once, few, many, or a class for clones that have expanded.

. TRBJ1-4 TRBV19 . CASSGAQIRMEKLFF TGTGCCAGTAGTGGGGCCCAAATCCGGATGGAAAAACTGTTTTTT
. TRBJ1-2 TRBV2 . CASRASLYGYTF TGTGCCAGCAGGGCCAGTCTCTATGGCTACACCTTC
. TRBJ1-6 TRBV5-4 . CASSFLSGNTYNSPLHF TGTGCCAGCAGCTTTCTTTCAGGGAACACCTATAATTCACCCCTCCACTTT
. TRBJ1-4 TRBV7-9 once CASDEGEKLFF TGTGCCAGCGACGAAGGCGAAAAACTGTTTTTT
TRBD1 TRBJ1-1 TRBV14 . CASSQVRGRGNTEAFF TGTGCCAGCAGCCAAGTCAGGGGGCGCGGGAACACTGAAGCTTTCTTT
. TRBJ2-7 TRBV5-1 once CASSLEGGYEQYF TGCGCCAGCAGCTTGGAGGGGGGCTACGAGCAGTACTTC
TRBD1 TRBJ2-7 TRBV6-5 . CASTTLGQETIEQYF TGTGCCAGCACAACATTGGGACAGGAAACCATCGAGCAGTACTTC
. TRBJ2-7 TRBV7-3 . CASSLLQGYEQYF TGTGCCAGCAGCCTTCTCCAGGGGTACGAGCAGTACTTC
. TRBJ1-5 TRBV6-6 . CASNNTRGYPNQPQHF TGTGCCAGCAATAACACCCGGGGCTACCCCAATCAGCCCCAGCATTTT
. TRBJ2-7 TRBV6-5 . CASSSSGPYEQYF TGTGCCAGCAGTTCCTCGGGCCCCTACGAGCAGTACTTC
. TRBJ2-3 TRBV2 . CASSEQLARSTDTQYF TGTGCCAGCAGTGAACAGCTAGCTAGAAGCACAGATACGCAGTATTTT
. TRBJ1-3 TRBV15 . CATSRDRSTRNTIYF TGTGCCACCAGCAGAGATAGGTCCACCCGGAACACCATATATTTT
. TRBJ2-2 TRBV10-3 . CAISEGRTGELFF TGTGCCATCAGTGAGGGGAGAACCGGGGAGCTGTTTTTT
. TRBJ1-5 TRBV6-5 . CASSPADSNQPQHF TGTGCCAGTTCCCCAGCCGATAGCAATCAGCCCCAGCATTTT
TRBD1 TRBJ2-7 TRBV7-9 . CASRTGGLDYEQYF TGTGCCAGCAGGACAGGGGGCTTGGACTACGAGCAGTACTTC
. TRBJ2-5 TRBV3-1/TRBV3-2 . CASSQDLGKQETQYF TGTGCCAGCAGCCAAGATCTGGGGAAACAAGAGACCCAGTACTTC
. TRBJ2-1 TRBV5-1 once CASSSTTFYEQFF TGCGCCAGCAGCTCGACGACATTCTATGAGCAGTTCTTC
. TRBJ2-1 TRBV5-1 . CASSQEASAYNEQFF TGCGCCAGCAGCCAGGAGGCAAGCGCCTACAATGAGCAGTTCTTC
. TRBJ2-5 TRBV6-6 . CASSRWYEAGMRIQETQYF TGTGCCAGCAGTCGATGGTATGAGGCAGGTATGAGGATACAAGAGACCCAGTACTTC
. TRBJ1-2 TRBV6-5 . CASSPMGGLNYGYTF TGTGCCAGCAGTCCTATGGGGGGCCTTAACTATGGCTACACCTTC
. TRBJ2-1 TRBV7-9 . CATYGDEQFF TGTGCCACCTACGGGGATGAGCAGTTCTTC
TRBD1 TRBJ1-4 TRBV11-3 . CASSFPRSQGRGVFF TGTGCCAGCAGCTTTCCGCGATCACAGGGGAGGGGGGTGTTTTTT
. TRBJ2-3 TRBV24-1 . CATSDFSSGDTQYF TGTGCCACCAGTGATTTTAGTTCGGGAGATACGCAGTATTTT